This record covers a single T cell receptor (beta chain). Its antigen is not identified. The data belong to a study of PD-1 blockade in classical Hodgkin lymphoma. The CDR3 is 15 amino acids. The germline V gene has CDR1 SGHTA and CDR2 FQGNSA. After removal of 1 base from V and 4 bases from J, the junction contained 5 bases not matched to a gene. Study conclusions and caveats: By cycle point C4D1, TCR diversity had risen significantly in CD4+ cells (but not CD8+ cells).

Time point of the sample: cycle 4 day 1 (C4D1), after less than 7 weeks of nivolumab. Brentuximab vedotin exposure varied, and every patient relapsed after autologous stem cell transplantation. Libraries were prepared by immunoSEQ multiplex PCR; TCRdb keeps only in-frame clonotypes and omits some of them. The sample lists 13,000 or so clones; 80% to 90% were seen once. The receptor's source is a human donor with classical Hodgkin lymphoma. This chain uses TRBV7-2 with TRBJ1-1; TRBD1 agrees at 8 bases. This specimen consisted of peripheral blood mononuclear cells (PBMCs), obtained before the fourth cycle of nivolumab. CDR3 nucleotides: TGTGCCAGCAGCTTAGGGACAGGGTCGGCCACTGAAGCTTTCTTT. Amino acids: CASSLGTGSATEAFF.